Below are 26 T cell receptor beta chains sequenced from a single sample in a study of T cell responses to AZD1222 COVID-19 vaccine (dated by TCRdb to the early 2020s). Library preparation used the immunoSEQ multiplex PCR assay. Not all clones reach the TCRdb copy of this immuneACCESS table, which keeps in-frame sequences only. Checked studies attribute under half of the gap to unresolved V genes and leave the rest unexplained. The sample contains about 130,000 clones, 91% of them found a single time. Of the sample, under 3.5% is held by the ten largest clones. The time point label, as the study defines it: baseline before first vaccination. Sequencing used peripheral blood, obtained on day 0 of AZD1222 vaccination. These receptors came from an adult in good health.

This chain uses TRBV20-1 with TRBJ2-7, with D maybe TRBD1 (6 bases). CDR3 length: 11 amino acids. Germline V gene sequence: CDR1 DFQATT, CDR2 SNEGSKA (reference sequence). V lost 6 bases and J 5 bases, leaving 11 bases between the germline ends. CDR3: CSARGHDEQYF. The CDR3 nucleotides are TGCAGTGCCCGGGGACACGACGAGCAGTACTTC.

The V gene is TRBV10-2, the J gene TRBJ1-1; D perhaps matches TRBD1 (6 bases). CDR3 size: 15 residues. V shed 3 bases and J shed 7 bases, with 18 bases lying between them. The germline V gene encodes CDR1 WSHSY and CDR2 SAAADI. The CDR3 loop reads CASSEATGFRGEAFF. CDR3 bases: TGCGCCAGCAGTGAAGCGACAGGCTTTCGGGGTGAAGCTTTCTTT.

This clone occurred once. For the CDR3, the DNA is TGCGCCAGCAGCTTGGATCAGGTAACCTACGAGCAGTACTTC. Protein: CASSLDQVTYEQYF. This chain uses TRBV5-1 with TRBJ2-7; D unclear. The CDR3 consists of 14 residues. From germline, CDR1 is SGHRS and CDR2 YFSETQ. V lost 0 bases to trimming and J lost 2 bases, with 9 bases between them.

The chain has TRBV19 and TRBJ1-2; possible D gene TRBD1, 6 bases. Germline CDR1 is LNHDA and CDR2 is SQIVND (reference sequence). V was cut by 3 bases and J by 7 bases, with 9 bases left in between. This CDR3 is built from 12 residues. The CDR3, as DNA: TGTGCCAGTAGTATTATAGGGGGTGGCTACACCTTC. Its translation: CASSIIGGGYTF.

The chain employs TRBV2 and TRBJ1-1; D unresolved. V lost 7 bases, J lost 4 bases, and 13 bases lay in between. Germline V gene lookup returns CDR1 SNHLY and CDR2 FYNNEI. This CDR3 is 13 amino acids long. For the CDR3, the DNA is TGTGCCAGCAAAGGCGGGATTAGCACTGAAGCTTTCTTT. Translation: CASKGGISTEAFF.

The chain combines TRBV15 with TRBJ2-5; D may be TRBD1 (5 bases). Germline V CDR1 and CDR2: LNHNV, YYDKDF (reference sequence). V dropped 0 bases and J dropped 2 bases, with 10 bases sitting between them. The CDR3 covers 15 residues. The CDR3 sequence is CATSRDRHRQETQYF. The CDR3 nucleotides read TGTGCCACCAGCAGAGATAGACACAGGCAAGAGACCCAGTACTTC. Full variable domain (rest looked up from reference TRBV15 and TRBJ2-5): DAMVIQNPRYQVTQFGKPVTLSCSQTLNHNVMYWYQQKSSQAPKLLFHYYDKDFNNEADTPDNFQSRRPNTSFCFLDIRSPGLGDTAMYLCATSRDRHRQETQYFGPGTRLLVL.

V usage is TRBV5-1 and J usage is TRBJ1-1; 9 bases match TRBD1. Germline-derived CDR1 and CDR2 are SGHRS and YFSETQ. V was clipped by 6 bases and J by 3 bases; unmatched bases: 9. This CDR3 has 15 residues. The DNA for the CDR3 is TGCGCCAGCACCGACCCGGGACAGGGATACACTGAAGCTTTCTTT. It translates to CASTDPGQGYTEAFF.

The rearrangement joins TRBV4-3 to TRBJ2-7; tentative D call: TRBD2 (5 bases). The CDR3 loop spans 19 amino acids. V was shortened by 0 bases and J by 0 bases, with 21 bases between the two germline ends. The germline V gene encodes CDR1 LGHNA and CDR2 YSLEER. The CDR3: CASSQDPLTQEVSSYEQYF. The CDR3 nucleotides read TGCGCCAGCAGCCAAGATCCTCTTACTCAGGAGGTTTCCTCCTACGAGCAGTACTTC.

This clone was observed a handful of times. This rearrangement joins TRBV20-1 to TRBJ2-1; unclear D gene. This CDR3 comprises 11 residues. Trimming removed 0 bases from V and 5 bases from J, with 2 bases in between. Germline CDR1 DFQATT, CDR2 SNEGSKA (reference sequence). The chain's CDR3 is CSARENNEQFF. The CDR3 DNA follows: TGCAGTGCTAGAGAAAACAATGAGCAGTTCTTC.

V gene TRBV19 combines with J gene TRBJ1-1, with TRBD1 identical over 7 bases. This CDR3 contains 15 residues. Germline V lookup: CDR1 LNHDA, CDR2 SQIVND (reference sequence). V shed 4 bases and J 2 bases; nucleotides not matched to a gene: 7. The CDR3 DNA reads as TGTGCCAGTAGTACCTACAGGGGAGGAAACACTGAAGCTTTCTTT. This codes for CASSTYRGGNTEAFF.

The rearrangement links TRBV29-1 to TRBJ2-1; 12 positions match TRBD2. The CDR3 covers 15 residues. The J segment lost 1 base and the V segment lost 7 bases, leaving 5 bases of the junction unmatched. Germline loops: CDR1 SQVTM, CDR2 ANQGSEA. In DNA, the CDR3 is TGCAGCGCGCTGACTAGCGGGAGTTCCTACAATGAGCAGTTCTTC. This gives the protein CSALTSGSSYNEQFF.

This clone appeared a single time. The chain combines TRBV25-1 with TRBJ2-3; D call uncertain. In germline, CDR1 is MGHDK, CDR2 SYGVNS. V was cut by 1 base and J by 6 bases, with 17 bases left in between. The CDR3 covers 16 residues. The CDR3 spells CASSELQTPYTDTQYF. CDR3 coding DNA: TGTGCCAGCAGTGAATTACAAACTCCCTATACCGATACGCAGTATTTT.

This chain connects TRBV7-9 to TRBJ1-1; D might be TRBD1 (6 bases). Germline lookup yields CDR1 SEHNR and CDR2 FQNEAQ (reference sequence). The CDR3 sequence is 14 residues long. V lost 3 bases to trimming and J lost 1 base, with 9 bases between them. The CDR3 loop is CASSFGGGNTEAFF. The CDR3 bases are TGTGCCAGCAGCTTCGGGGGCGGGAACACTGAAGCTTTCTTT.

The genes are TRBV24-1 and TRBJ2-5, with D perhaps TRBD2 (5 bases). Between the trimmed V and J ends, which lost 2 bases and 5 bases, there was a span of 11 bases. The CDR3 consists of 14 residues. Per the germline V gene, CDR1 is KGHDR and CDR2 is SFDVKD. CDR3 nucleotide sequence: TGTGCCACCAGTGATTCCGCGGGTCCGGAGACCCAGTACTTC. Amino acids: CATSDSAGPETQYF.

This clone was detected only a few times. Sequence at one end of the junction differs from germline and may be a read error. The chain links TRBV4-2 to TRBJ2-2, with 10 bases fitting TRBD2. This CDR3 is built from 18 residues. Germline CDR1 LGHNA, CDR2 YNFKEQ. The CDR3 DNA sequence: TGTGCCAGCAGCGAAGACCTGCTAGCGGGAGTGGTCACCGGGGAGCTGTTTTTT. The encoded protein is CASSEDLLAGVVTGELFF.

The chain employs TRBV10-3 and TRBJ1-1; 8 positions agree with TRBD1. The ends lost 7 bases at V and 2 bases at J; junction bases unmatched: 6. This CDR3 is built from 14 residues. CDR1 and CDR2 (germline): ENHRY, SYGVKD. CDR3 sequence reads: CAITQGQDNTEAFF. Written as DNA, the CDR3 is TGTGCCATCACGCAGGGACAGGACAACACTGAAGCTTTCTTT.

The CDR3 is CASSQFLGAETQYF. The CDR3 DNA sequence: TGCGCCAGCAGCCAATTCCTGGGGGCAGAGACCCAGTACTTC. The rearrangement links TRBV4-1 to TRBJ2-5; the D gene is possibly TRBD1 (6 bases). Trimming pared 2 bases from V and 4 bases from J, leaving 11 bases between. The CDR3 has 14 amino acids. The germline gives CDR1 MGHRA, CDR2 YSYEKL.

This chain joins TRBV19 and TRBJ1-2; D possibly corresponds to TRBD1 (6 bases). This CDR3 contains 15 residues. The V gene lost 2 bases and the J gene lost 5 bases, with 15 bases spanning the gap. Germline assignment: CDR1 LNHDA and CDR2 SQIVND (reference sequence). The CDR3 sequence is CASSILAGEYYGYTF. CDR3 sequence (DNA): TGTGCCAGTAGTATACTGGCAGGGGAGTATTATGGCTACACCTTC.

The chain links TRBV2 to TRBJ2-2; 12 bases map to TRBD2. This CDR3 has 20 residues. V was pared by 6 bases and J by 2 bases, with 16 bases of the junction left unmatched. In germline, CDR1 is SNHLY, CDR2 FYNNEI. Here the CDR3 reads CASSEFPRGLAGTNTGELFF. Written as DNA, the CDR3 is TGTGCCAGCAGCGAATTTCCCCGAGGACTAGCGGGAACCAACACCGGGGAGCTGTTTTTT.

The chain uses TRBV2 and TRBJ1-5; tentative D call: TRBD1 (6 bases). V was clipped by 6 bases and J by 11 bases, with 17 bases between them. The CDR3 has 13 amino acids. Germline CDR1 and CDR2: SNHLY and FYNNEI. CDR3 DNA sequence: TGTGCCAGCAGGGTTACAGGGATTAGCACCCAGCATTTT. Encoded protein: CASRVTGISTQHF.

This chain connects TRBV9 to TRBJ1-6; possible D gene TRBD1, 6 bases. Germline V gene sequence: CDR1 SGDLS, CDR2 YYNGEE. CDR3 size: 13 residues. The V gene lost 7 bases and the J gene lost 10 bases, with 15 bases spanning the gap. The CDR3 DNA follows: TGTGCCAGCGGTCTGGGGGCAGAGTCACCCCTCCACTTT. Translated: CASGLGAESPLHF.

The chain uses TRBV27 and TRBJ2-3, with D possibly called TRBD1 or TRBD2 (6 bases each). The CDR3 runs 14 residues. V was clipped by 3 bases and J by 6 bases, with 13 bases between them. Germline V gives CDR1 MNHEY, CDR2 SMNVEV (reference sequence). This CDR3 reads CASSFAGDWDTQYF. The DNA of the CDR3 is TGTGCCAGCAGTTTCGCAGGGGACTGGGATACGCAGTATTTT.

The chain carries TRBV6-5 and TRBJ1-1, with TRBD1 matching 7 bases. Germline V gene data show CDR1 as MNHEY and CDR2 as SVGAGI. The V segment lost 2 bases and the J segment 5 bases; nucleotides outside the gene matches: 5. The CDR3 runs to 14 residues. CDR3 DNA: TGTGCCAGCAGTTACCCGACAGGGCGAACTGAAGCTTTCTTT. This gives the protein CASSYPTGRTEAFF.

This sequence joins TRBV6-5 and TRBJ2-1, with D possibly TRBD1 on 7 matching bases. The CDR3 consists of 15 residues. In germline, CDR1 is MNHEY, CDR2 SVGAGI. V dropped 5 bases and J dropped 6 bases, with 17 bases sitting between them. Here the CDR3 reads CASSPTPQGGNEQFF. The DNA for the CDR3 is TGTGCCAGCAGTCCTACACCCCAGGGGGGCAATGAGCAGTTCTTC.

Sample share makes this clone medium-sized (0.01 to 0.1%). The rearrangement joins TRBV4-2 to TRBJ1-4; D remains ambiguous. There are 15 residues in the CDR3. Germline lookup yields CDR1 LGHNA and CDR2 YNFKEQ. V lost 1 base and J 3 bases, leaving 9 bases between the germline ends. CDR3 coding DNA: TGTGCCAGCAGCCAAGCGTCAGGTCCTAATGAAAAACTGTTTTTT. Its translation: CASSQASGPNEKLFF.

This clone appeared a single time. This chain joins TRBV5-1 and TRBJ1-2; D remains unclear. This CDR3 is 13 amino acids long. V lost 0 bases, J lost 4 bases, and 7 bases lay in between. The germline V gene encodes CDR1 SGHRS and CDR2 YFSETQ. CDR3 in DNA: TGCGCCAGCAGCTTGGGTCAGGTCTATGGCTACACCTTC. Protein product: CASSLGQVYGYTF.